A selection of T cell receptor beta chains follows, all from one sample in a study of siplizumab effects on memory and regulatory T cells. Some clones are missing from TCRdb's copy, which holds only in-frame ones; the method was immunoSEQ multiplex PCR. This sample has about 50,000 clones, with around 97% found just once. The sequenced sample was naive CD8+ T cells sorted from blood. The origin of the receptors is a human donor in good health. Each CDR3 is given with its conserved first and last residue. D genes are given only for firm matches. Clone size, where shown, is once, few, many, or a class for clones that have expanded.

CDR3 protein | CDR3 DNA | D gene | V gene | clone size | CDR3 length | J gene
CASLTDRDSYEQYF | TGCGCCAGCTTGACGGACAGGGACTCCTACGAGCAGTACTTC | TRBD1 | TRBV10-2 | - | 14 | TRBJ2-7
CASSPTLGLAGHEQFF | TGTGCCAGCAGCCCCACTCTGGGACTAGCGGGACATGAGCAGTTCTTC | TRBD2 | TRBV13 | once | 16 | TRBJ2-1
CASSYGTSAQETQYF | TGTGCCAGCAGTTACGGGACTAGCGCACAAGAGACCCAGTACTTC | TRBD2 | TRBV25-1 | - | 15 | TRBJ2-5
CASSYGRATDTQYF | TGTGCCAGCAGCTACGGGAGGGCCACAGATACGCAGTATTTT | TRBD2 | TRBV7-2 | - | 14 | TRBJ2-3
CSVEDREREGPDEQYF | TGCAGCGTTGAAGATCGGGAGCGGGAGGGCCCGGACGAGCAGTACTTC | TRBD2 | TRBV29-1 | once | 16 | TRBJ2-7
CASSEVWANQPQHF | TGTGCCAGCAGTGAAGTATGGGCGAATCAGCCCCAGCATTTT | - | TRBV6-1 | - | 14 | TRBJ1-5
CASSEYASGDTQYF | TGTGCCAGCAGTGAATATGCTAGCGGAGATACGCAGTATTTT | TRBD2 | TRBV6-1 | once | 14 | TRBJ2-3
CATSRLGTSGKDTQYF | TGTGCCACCAGCAGACTCGGGACTAGCGGGAAAGATACGCAGTATTTT | TRBD2 | TRBV15 | - | 16 | TRBJ2-3
CASSELSRQFF | TGTGCCAGCAGTGAGCTCTCAAGGCAGTTCTTC | - | TRBV6-1 | once | 11 | TRBJ2-1
CASSLSGGRGSEQFF | TGTGCCAGCAGCTTGAGCGGCGGGAGAGGAAGTGAGCAGTTCTTC | TRBD2 | TRBV7-2 | - | 15 | TRBJ2-1
CASSTTGNSAYEQYF | TGTGCCAGTAGTACGACAGGGAATTCCGCCTACGAGCAGTACTTC | TRBD1 | TRBV19 | - | 15 | TRBJ2-7
CASTWGQGVHEQYF | TGTGCCAGCACCTGGGGACAGGGGGTCCACGAGCAGTACTTC | TRBD1 | TRBV5-6 | - | 14 | TRBJ2-7
CASSSDRGEVGQETQYF | TGTGCCAGCAGCTCCGACAGGGGTGAGGTGGGCCAAGAGACCCAGTACTTC | TRBD1 | TRBV7-9 | - | 17 | TRBJ2-5
CASSLAGSSYEQYF | TGTGCCAGCAGCTTAGCCGGGAGCTCCTACGAGCAGTACTTC | - | TRBV11-3 | once | 14 | TRBJ2-7
CASRALGDTEETQYF | TGTGCCAGCAGGGCTCTTGGGGACACCGAAGAGACCCAGTACTTC | - | TRBV5-6 | - | 15 | TRBJ2-5
CASSRDSWDIQYF | TGCGCCAGCAGCAGAGATAGTTGGGACATTCAGTACTTC | - | TRBV5-1 | - | 13 | TRBJ2-4
CASSLDPGLSYGYTF | TGTGCCAGCAGCTTAGATCCGGGACTGAGCTATGGCTACACCTTC | - | TRBV11-2 | once | 15 | TRBJ1-2
CASSFSDGVLNTEAFF | TGTGCCAGCAGTTTTTCCGACGGAGTATTGAACACTGAAGCTTTCTTT | - | TRBV28 | - | 16 | TRBJ1-1
CASSISLDFSYEQYF | TGTGCCAGTAGTATATCTTTGGACTTCTCCTACGAGCAGTACTTC | - | TRBV19 | - | 15 | TRBJ2-7
CASSSSGHITDTQYF | TGTGCCAGCAGCTCCTCAGGGCATATTACAGATACGCAGTATTTT | - | TRBV5-4 | - | 15 | TRBJ2-3
CASSLALGDNTGELFF | TGCGCCAGCAGCTTGGCCTTAGGGGATAACACCGGGGAGCTGTTTTTT | - | TRBV5-1 | once | 16 | TRBJ2-2
CASRPTANYGYTF | TGCGCCAGCAGACCGACAGCTAACTATGGCTACACCTTC | - | TRBV4-1 | - | 13 | TRBJ1-2
CASSLFPQTTATMNYGYTF | TGTGCCAGCAGCTTATTCCCACAGACCACGGCTACTATGAACTATGGCTACACCTTC | - | TRBV7-9 | - | 19 | TRBJ1-2
CASSSYEGASNQPQHF | TGTGCCAGCAGTTCATACGAGGGGGCAAGCAATCAGCCCCAGCATTTT | TRBD1 | TRBV28 | - | 16 | TRBJ1-5
CATSRGPPVWGYTF | TGTGCCACCAGCAGAGGCCCCCCGGTCTGGGGCTACACCTTC | - | TRBV15 | - | 14 | TRBJ1-2
CASSLEVGAYEQYF | TGTGCCAGCAGCTTAGAGGTCGGGGCCTACGAGCAGTACTTC | - | TRBV7-2 | - | 14 | TRBJ2-7
CAWSTRRGTGEKLFF | TGTGCCTGGAGTACCCGAAGGGGCACCGGGGAAAAACTGTTTTTT | - | TRBV30 | once | 15 | TRBJ1-4
CASSLSARNEQFF | TGTGCCAGCAGTTTATCGGCCCGGAATGAGCAGTTCTTC | - | TRBV27 | - | 13 | TRBJ2-1
CASSQGAGPAGPQETQYF | TGTGCCAGCAGCCAAGGGGCGGGACCTGCGGGGCCCCAAGAGACCCAGTACTTC | - | TRBV14 | - | 18 | TRBJ2-5
CASSIGGADTQYF | TGTGCCAGTAGTATAGGGGGGGCAGATACGCAGTATTTT | - | TRBV19 | - | 13 | TRBJ2-3
CASSNYLGSSYNEQFF | TGTGCCAGCAGCAACTACCTCGGGAGTTCCTACAATGAGCAGTTCTTC | - | TRBV11-3 | - | 16 | TRBJ2-1
CASSSFLVTSGETQYF | TGTGCCAGCAGCTCCTTTCTAGTAACGTCCGGAGAGACCCAGTACTTC | - | TRBV5-6 | - | 16 | TRBJ2-5
CASSHLSGGYNEQFF | TGCGCCAGCAGCCACTTATCGGGGGGGTACAATGAGCAGTTCTTC | TRBD2 | TRBV5-1 | - | 15 | TRBJ2-1
CASSSFSGPYNEQFF | TGTGCCAGCAGTTCGTTCTCCGGACCCTACAATGAGCAGTTCTTC | - | TRBV28 | - | 15 | TRBJ2-1
CASSAEGGSTDTQYF | TGTGCCAGCAGTGCCGAGGGGGGAAGCACAGATACGCAGTATTTT | - | TRBV28 | - | 15 | TRBJ2-3
CASSQAGADPPDYEQYF | TGTGCCAGCAGCCAAGCGGGAGCCGACCCCCCGGACTACGAGCAGTACTTC | TRBD2 | TRBV11-3 | - | 17 | TRBJ2-7
CASSPDENTGELFF | TGTGCCAGCAGTCCTGACGAGAACACCGGGGAGCTGTTTTTT | - | TRBV6-4 | - | 14 | TRBJ2-2
CASSEQSGNTGELFF | TGTGCCAGCAGTGAACAGTCAGGGAACACCGGGGAGCTGTTTTTT | - | TRBV2 | - | 15 | TRBJ2-2
CASSRTSYNEQFF | TGTGCCAGCAGCCGAACGTCCTACAATGAGCAGTTCTTC | - | TRBV27 | - | 13 | TRBJ2-1
CASSLDRGQGEQYF | TGTGCCAGCAGCCTTGACAGGGGGCAAGGCGAGCAGTACTTC | TRBD1 | TRBV6-1 | - | 14 | TRBJ2-7
CASSYPGRDEQYF | TGTGCCAGCAGTTACCCAGGGCGGGACGAGCAGTACTTC | - | TRBV6-5 | - | 13 | TRBJ2-7
CSVVADTGELFF | TGCAGCGTTGTGGCGGACACCGGGGAGCTGTTTTTT | - | TRBV29-1 | - | 12 | TRBJ2-2
CASGLGDRELFF | TGTGCCAGCGGGTTAGGGGACAGAGAACTGTTTTTT | TRBD1 | TRBV6-6 | - | 12 | TRBJ1-4
CASRLQGLAGDEQFF | TGCGCCAGCAGACTCCAGGGACTAGCGGGAGACGAGCAGTTCTTC | TRBD2 | TRBV5-1 | - | 15 | TRBJ2-1
CASSGGTVSGELFF | TGTGCCAGCAGTGGCGGGACAGTATCCGGGGAGCTGTTTTTT | - | TRBV25-1 | - | 14 | TRBJ2-2
CASSLLAGGPGNEQFF | TGTGCCAGCAGCTTGTTAGCGGGAGGGCCAGGTAATGAGCAGTTCTTC | TRBD2 | TRBV5-4 | - | 16 | TRBJ2-1